Listed below are T cell receptor beta chains from one sample, sequenced in a study of tumor-infiltrating lymphocytes in primary liver carcinoma. TCRdb itself ran the multiplex PCR reads through MiXCR, one entry per CDR3 protein. This repertoire shows 310,000 or so distinct CDR3 sequences, about 50% found once; its top ten account for 15% to 20%. The specimen sequenced was peripheral blood. The source of these receptors is a woman in her twenties or thirties with primary liver carcinoma and hepatitis B virus infection. Both conserved end residues are part of each CDR3. A D gene is named only where the DNA matches it firmly. The listing skips clone size in some rows; elsewhere it reads once, few, many or a size class.

CDR3aa: CASSYPTGNNQPQHF; CDR3nt: TGTGCCAGCAGTTACCCGACAGGGAACAATCAGCCCCAGCATTTT; v_gene: TRBV6-6; abundance: many; d_gene: TRBD1; j_gene: TRBJ1-5
CDR3aa: CASSSTDRVNEQFF; CDR3nt: TGTGCCAGCAGCTCGACGGACAGGGTGAATGAGCAGTTCTTC; v_gene: TRBV7-9; abundance: few; d_gene: TRBD1; j_gene: TRBJ2-1
CDR3aa: CASSFSGRDTNEQYF; CDR3nt: TGTGCCAGCAGCTTTAGCGGGAGGGACACCAACGAGCAGTACTTC; v_gene: TRBV5-6; abundance: .; d_gene: TRBD2; j_gene: TRBJ2-7
CDR3aa: CASSLGWAAEAFF; CDR3nt: TGTGCCAGTAGCTTAGGGTGGGCTGCTGAAGCTTTCTTT; v_gene: TRBV7-9; abundance: few; d_gene: .; j_gene: TRBJ1-1
CDR3aa: CASSRGGVSVQYF; CDR3nt: TGTGCCAGCAGCAGAGGGGGGGTTTCGGTGCAGTATTTT; v_gene: TRBV12-3/TRBV12-4; abundance: .; d_gene: .; j_gene: TRBJ2-3
CDR3aa: CASRPTVAKTGELFF; CDR3nt: TGCGCCAGTAGACCGACAGTCGCGAAGACCGGGGAGCTGTTTTTT; v_gene: TRBV4-1; abundance: .; d_gene: .; j_gene: TRBJ2-2
CDR3aa: CASSSGRERVTDTQYF; CDR3nt: TGTGCCAGCAGCTCTGGGCGGGAGCGGGTCACAGATACGCAGTATTTT; v_gene: TRBV7-9; abundance: .; d_gene: TRBD2; j_gene: TRBJ2-3
CDR3aa: CASSHPGGGYNEQFF; CDR3nt: TGTGCCAGCAGCCATCCTGGGGGCGGCTACAATGAGCAGTTCTTC; v_gene: TRBV14; abundance: many; d_gene: .; j_gene: TRBJ2-1
CDR3aa: CASRGLGGLGVVYF; CDR3nt: TGCGCCAGCAGAGGACTAGGCGGATTAGGAGTGGTGTATTTT; v_gene: TRBV10-2; abundance: .; d_gene: TRBD2; j_gene: TRBJ2-3
CDR3aa: CASSSGALNYGYTF; CDR3nt: TGTGCCAGCAGCTCCGGGGCACTTAACTATGGTTACACCTTC; v_gene: TRBV11-2; abundance: once; d_gene: .; j_gene: TRBJ1-2
CDR3aa: CASSTLTVYEQYF; CDR3nt: TGTGCCAGCAGCACCTTGACAGTTTACGAGCAGTACTTC; v_gene: TRBV7-9; abundance: .; d_gene: .; j_gene: TRBJ2-7
CDR3aa: CASSYSPLAGDPYEQYF; CDR3nt: TGTGCCAGCAGTTACTCCCCGCTAGCGGGAGATCCCTACGAGCAGTACTTC; v_gene: TRBV6-5; abundance: .; d_gene: TRBD2; j_gene: TRBJ2-7
CDR3aa: CVSRGQGGTNEKLFF; CDR3nt: TGCGTCAGCAGGGGTCAGGGAGGTACTAATGAAAAACTGTTTTTT; v_gene: TRBV4-3; abundance: .; d_gene: .; j_gene: TRBJ1-4
CDR3aa: CASSIRREGLHNEQFF; CDR3nt: TGTGCCAGTAGTATTCGGCGGGAAGGGCTACACAATGAGCAGTTCTTC; v_gene: TRBV19; abundance: .; d_gene: .; j_gene: TRBJ2-1
CDR3aa: CASSLDPRLVFF; CDR3nt: TGTGCCAGCAGCTTAGATCCCCGCCTTGTGTTTTTT; v_gene: TRBV7-9; abundance: .; d_gene: .; j_gene: TRBJ1-4
CDR3aa: CASSSNVPFTDTQYF; CDR3nt: TGTGCCAGCAGCTCAAACGTCCCCTTCACAGATACGCAGTATTTT; v_gene: TRBV13; abundance: few; d_gene: .; j_gene: TRBJ2-3
CDR3aa: CASSPRRLASTYSEQFF; CDR3nt: TGTGCCAGCAGCCCACGGAGGCTGGCGTCGACCTATAGTGAGCAGTTCTTC; v_gene: TRBV11-2; abundance: .; d_gene: .; j_gene: TRBJ2-1
CDR3aa: CSVEDAGLAGATDTRYF; CDR3nt: TGCAGCGTTGAAGATGCTGGACTAGCGGGAGCCACAGATACGCGGTACTTT; v_gene: TRBV29-1; abundance: .; d_gene: TRBD2; j_gene: TRBJ2-3
CDR3aa: CASSQLQGEGTNEKLFF; CDR3nt: TGTGCCAGCAGCCAGTTACAGGGTGAAGGTACTAATGAAAAACTGTTTTTT; v_gene: TRBV4-2; abundance: many; d_gene: .; j_gene: TRBJ1-4
CDR3aa: CASSFGTSGPFANTGEPFF; CDR3nt: TGTGCCAGCAGTTTTGGGACTAGCGGACCGTTCGCGAACACCGGGGAGCCGTTTTTT; v_gene: TRBV12-3/TRBV12-4; abundance: .; d_gene: TRBD2; j_gene: TRBJ2-2
CDR3aa: CASNRDGPYEQYF; CDR3nt: TGTGCCAGCAACCGGGACGGTCCCTACGAGCAGTACTTC; v_gene: TRBV2; abundance: .; d_gene: .; j_gene: TRBJ2-7
CDR3aa: CASSLALGVTGELFF; CDR3nt: TGTGCCAGCAGCTTGGCACTCGGAGTCACCGGAGAGCTGTTTTTT; v_gene: TRBV5-6; abundance: .; d_gene: .; j_gene: TRBJ2-2
CDR3aa: CDSNFGRSGRSNEQFF; CDR3nt: TGTGACAGCAATTTCGGCCGTAGCGGGAGGTCCAATGAGCAGTTCTTC; v_gene: TRBV6-6; abundance: once; d_gene: TRBD2; j_gene: TRBJ2-1
CDR3aa: CASSYGGADTEAFF; CDR3nt: TGTGCCAGCAGTTACGGGGGAGCGGACACTGAAGCTTTCTTT; v_gene: TRBV12-3/TRBV12-4; abundance: .; d_gene: .; j_gene: TRBJ1-1
CDR3aa: CASSLGARLVGGEETQYF; CDR3nt: TGTGCCAGCAGCTTAGGGGCCAGACTAGTGGGAGGGGAGGAGACCCAGTACTTC; v_gene: TRBV7-8; abundance: .; d_gene: TRBD2; j_gene: TRBJ2-5
CDR3aa: CASSIRQGNQPQHF; CDR3nt: TGTGCCAGCAGTATACGACAGGGCAATCAGCCCCAGCATTTT; v_gene: TRBV12-3/TRBV12-4; abundance: many; d_gene: .; j_gene: TRBJ1-5
CDR3aa: CASSRLASYNEQFF; CDR3nt: TGCGCCAGCAGTAGGTTGGCTTCCTACAATGAGCAGTTCTTC; v_gene: TRBV4-1; abundance: few; d_gene: .; j_gene: TRBJ2-1
CDR3aa: CASSPRTSYTDTQYF; CDR3nt: TGTGCCAGCAGCCCGAGGACTAGTTACACAGATACGCAGTATTTT; v_gene: TRBV11-2; abundance: many; d_gene: TRBD2; j_gene: TRBJ2-3
CDR3aa: CASSQTGAGNTIYF; CDR3nt: TGTGCCAGCAGTCAGACAGGGGCTGGAAACACCATATATTTT; v_gene: TRBV12-3/TRBV12-4; abundance: few; d_gene: TRBD1; j_gene: TRBJ1-3